One sample yielded the 32 T cell receptor beta chains listed below, sequenced in a study of cytomegalovirus exposure and HLA in healthy donors. 13 Jbeta primers and 60 Vbeta primers were used for the PCR. The table came from immunoSEQ multiplex PCR; TCRdb's copy has only in-frame clones and leaves some out. Here the sample spans about 120,000 clones, 79% being singletons. Sequencing was performed on PBMCs. The origin of the receptors is a man aged 25 to 40 in good health and CMV-seropositive.

V and J are TRBV4-3 and TRBJ2-1, with 8 bases lining up with TRBD1. Looked up from germline, CDR1 is LGHNA and CDR2 is YSLEER. The CDR3 contains 16 residues. V lost 4 bases and J lost 7; bases outside the gene matches: 12. The CDR3 loop reads CASSPRQAGGYNEQFF. The CDR3 region has the DNA TGCGCCAGCAGCCCCCGGCAGGCAGGGGGCTATAATGAGCAGTTCTTC.

The sample holds one count of this clone. V and J are TRBV21-1 and TRBJ1-5. TRBV21-1 is an annotated pseudogene. The CDR3 totals 16 residues. The CDR3 is CASSTFGADSNQPQHF. Written as DNA, the CDR3 is TGTGCCAGCAGCACCTTCGGAGCTGATAGCAATCAGCCCCAGCATTTT.

The CDR3 loop reads CATTTGQTTEAFF. CDR3 in DNA: TGTGCCACCACGACAGGGCAGACCACTGAAGCTTTCTTT. The V gene is TRBV2, the J gene TRBJ1-1; 7 bases are shared with TRBD1. J lost 4 bases, V lost 10 bases, and 9 bases had no gene match. Germline V lookup: CDR1 SNHLY, CDR2 FYNNEI. The CDR3 is 13 residues long.

The CDR3 spells CASSDSTAGVTEQFF. In DNA form, the CDR3 reads TGTGCCAGCAGTGACTCGACAGCGGGAGTTACTGAGCAGTTCTTC. The chain uses TRBV6-4 and TRBJ2-1, with 8 bases fitting TRBD2. This CDR3 has 15 amino acids. Germline CDR1 reads MRHNA; CDR2 reads SNTAGT. The J segment lost 9 bases and the V segment lost 0 bases, leaving 7 bases of the junction unmatched.

V and J are TRBV28 and TRBJ1-2; tentative D call: TRBD1 (5 bases). Germline CDR1 and CDR2: MDHEN and SYDVKM. The V end was cut by 7 bases, the J end by 4 bases, with 16 bases between. The CDR3 runs 14 residues. The CDR3 region has the DNA TGTGCCAGCACCCTGGTCGGGGGGGGCTATGGCTACACCTTC. This encodes CASTLVGGGYGYTF.

This clone came up once. Here the CDR3 DNA reads TGCGCCAGCAGTATCGGCGGGGCTGCCAATTCACCCCTCCACTTT. It encodes CASSIGGAANSPLHF. V is TRBV5-1 and J is TRBJ1-6, with TRBD1 as a possible D gene (5 bases). V was shortened by 5 bases and J by 7 bases, with 16 bases between the two germline ends. CDR3 size: 15 residues. The germline V gene has CDR1 SGHRS and CDR2 YFSETQ. Complete variable domain (other parts from reference TRBV5-1 and TRBJ1-6): KAGVTQTPRYLIKTRGQQVTLSCSPISGHRSVSWYQQTPGQGLQFLFEYFSETQRNKGNFPGRFSGRQFSNSRSEMNVSTLELGDSALYLCASSIGGAANSPLHFGNGTRLTVT.

This clone was recorded once. The same CDR3 is also encoded by other DNA sequences in this sample. The chain recombines TRBV5-6 with TRBJ2-7; D unresolved. The germline CDR1 and CDR2 sequences are SGHDT and YYEEEE. The CDR3 runs to 11 residues. Trimming shortened V by 2 bases and J by 4 bases, and 4 bases separated the two germline ends. Written as DNA, the CDR3 is TGTGCCAGCAGCTTTAATTACGAGCAGTACTTC. This sequence encodes CASSFNYEQYF. Looking up the rest from reference TRBV5-6 and TRBJ2-7 gives the full variable domain: DAGVTQSPTHLIKTRGQQVTLRCSPKSGHDTVSWYQQALGQGPQFIFQYYEEEERQRGNFPDRFSGHQFPNYSSELNVNALLLGDSALYLCASSFNYEQYFGPGTRLTVT.

CDR3 loop: CASSVDGGGISPLHF. The DNA of the CDR3 is TGTGCCAGCAGCGTAGACGGAGGTGGGATTTCACCCCTCCACTTT. The chain combines TRBV4-2 with TRBJ1-6, with unresolved D. This CDR3 has 15 amino acids. CDR1 LGHNA and CDR2 YNFKEQ come from the germline V gene. The V end lost 5 bases, the J end lost 9 bases, and 17 bases lay between the germline ends.

This chain connects TRBV27 to TRBJ1-4, with D hard to call. The CDR3 is made up of 14 amino acids. With 4 bases removed from V and 0 bases from J, the gap between germline ends came to 6 bases. The germline V gene has CDR1 MNHEY and CDR2 SMNVEV (reference sequence). In nucleotides, the CDR3 is TGTGCCAGCAGTTCCAGGCCAACTAATGAAAAACTGTTTTTT. It codes for CASSSRPTNEKLFF.

The V gene is TRBV5-5, the J gene TRBJ1-4, with D perhaps TRBD1 (5 bases). The CDR3 consists of 15 residues. Germline-derived CDR1 and CDR2 are SGHKS and YYEKEE (reference sequence). V lost 2 bases to trimming and J lost 5 bases, with 13 bases between them. The DNA of the CDR3 is TGTGCCAGCAGCTTCGGCAGCAGGGTGAATGAAAAACTGTTTTTT. This sequence encodes CASSFGSRVNEKLFF.

A few counts support this clone. The chain has TRBV5-1 and TRBJ1-1; TRBD1 matches at 7 bases. CDR1 is SGHRS and CDR2 is YFSETQ in the germline V gene. The CDR3 runs 16 residues. J lost 8 bases, V lost 4 bases, and 17 bases had no gene match. The CDR3 spells CASSRTGVGNRGEAFF. The CDR3 DNA reads as TGCGCCAGCAGCCGGACAGGAGTAGGCAATCGAGGGGAAGCTTTCTTT.

The chain is built from TRBV4-3 and TRBJ2-1; D unclear. Germline V gives CDR1 LGHNA, CDR2 YSLEER. V lost 0 bases and J lost 7, with 13 bases in between. The CDR3 spans 15 residues. DNA of the CDR3: TGCGCCAGCAGCCAAGATCGGGTGCCCGGGAATGAGCAGTTCTTC. Amino acid sequence: CASSQDRVPGNEQFF.

The sample holds a few counts of this clone. V usage is TRBV5-1 and J usage is TRBJ2-1, with D uncertain. The CDR3 is 13 residues long. V was shortened by 3 bases and J by 3 bases, with 7 bases between the two germline ends. Germline loops: CDR1 SGHRS, CDR2 YFSETQ. The CDR3 reads CASSSPGYNEQFF. In DNA, the CDR3 is TGCGCCAGCAGCTCGCCCGGCTACAATGAGCAGTTCTTC.

V usage is TRBV6-1 and J usage is TRBJ1-4, with D possibly TRBD1 on 5 matching bases. Germline values: CDR1 MNHNS, CDR2 SASEGT. This CDR3 comprises 14 residues. Trimming shortened V by 8 bases and J by 8 bases, and 18 bases separated the two germline ends. The CDR3 loop reads CASGVGAVWEKLFF. As DNA, the CDR3 is TGTGCCAGCGGGGTAGGGGCGGTTTGGGAAAAACTGTTTTTT.

The rearrangement joins TRBV5-1 to TRBJ2-5; 14 bases map to TRBD2. CDR1 is SGHRS and CDR2 is YFSETQ in the germline V gene. This CDR3 region has 16 residues. V dropped 4 bases and J dropped 2; count of bases not matched to a gene: 4. CDR3 nucleotides: TGCGCCAGCAGCCCGACTAGCGGGGGGGGTCAAGAGACCCAGTACTTC. Translation: CASSPTSGGGQETQYF.

This clone has a handful of counts. The chain couples TRBV9 to TRBJ2-1; possible D gene TRBD2, 6 bases. V was clipped by 4 bases and J by 5 bases, with 19 bases between them. The CDR3 is 16 residues long. From germline, CDR1 is SGDLS and CDR2 YYNGEE. CDR3 amino acids: CASSSHGLTLNNEQFF. The CDR3 DNA reads TGTGCCAGCAGCTCCCACGGACTAACGCTAAACAATGAGCAGTTCTTC. The entire variable domain, with the rest obtained from reference TRBV9 and TRBJ2-1, is as follows: DSGVTQTPKHLITATGQRVTLRCSPRSGDLSVYWYQQSLDQGLQFLIQYYNGEERAKGNILERFSAQQFPDLHSELNLSSLELGDSALYFCASSSHGLTLNNEQFFGPGTRLTVL.

J is TRBJ2-4 and V is TRBV15; 7 nucleotides align to TRBD2. The CDR3 totals 14 residues. V was pared by 6 bases and J by 1 base, with 3 bases of the junction left unmatched. Germline V gives CDR1 LNHNV, CDR2 YYDKDF (reference sequence). For the CDR3, the DNA is TGTGCCACCAGTTGGGGGGGGGCCAAAAACATTCAGTACTTC. This sequence encodes CATSWGGAKNIQYF.

The sample holds a few counts of this clone. This sequence joins TRBV5-1 and TRBJ2-5; 10 bases fit TRBD1. Trimming cost V 0 bases and J 5 bases; bases outside gene matches: 7. Germline CDR1 and CDR2: SGHRS and YFSETQ. The CDR3 covers 16 residues. The CDR3 DNA is TGCGCCAGCAGCTTGGGCGACAGGGGGCTATGGGAGACCCAGTACTTC. As protein: CASSLGDRGLWETQYF.

The chain uses TRBV19 and TRBJ2-1; TRBD1 might be the D (5 bases). Germline V gene data show CDR1 as LNHDA and CDR2 as SQIVND (reference sequence). CDR3 size: 14 residues. The germline V and J ends were trimmed by 5 bases and 8 bases, with 16 bases remaining between them. The CDR3 coding sequence is TGTGCCAGTAGTCCTCCAGGGATTGTCGATGAGCAGTTCTTC. Translating it yields CASSPPGIVDEQFF.

J is TRBJ2-1 and V is TRBV6-1; the D gene is possibly TRBD1 (5 bases). The CDR3 covers 14 residues. V was cut by 4 bases and J by 2 bases, with 9 bases left in between. Per the germline V gene, CDR1 is MNHNS and CDR2 is SASEGT. CDR3: CASSGEGAYNEQFF. The CDR3 DNA follows: TGTGCCAGCAGTGGAGAAGGGGCCTACAATGAGCAGTTCTTC.

The chain uses TRBV5-1 and TRBJ2-3; 15 bases are a match to TRBD2. The CDR3 is 15 amino acids. Germline V gives CDR1 SGHRS, CDR2 YFSETQ. V lost 7 bases, J lost 5 bases, and 5 bases stayed unmatched. The CDR3 region is CASGGLAGGGDTQYF. In DNA form, the CDR3 reads TGCGCCAGCGGGGGACTAGCGGGGGGCGGAGATACGCAGTATTTT.

The rearrangement uses TRBV27 and TRBJ2-7; TRBD1 is a possible D gene (6 bases). The CDR3 runs to 14 residues. Germline V CDR1 and CDR2: MNHEY, SMNVEV (reference sequence). Trimming left V 3 bases short and J 3 bases short, with 12 bases between. The CDR3, as DNA: TGTGCCAGCAGTTTCCTCGGCAGGGGCTACGAGCAGTACTTC. Its protein is CASSFLGRGYEQYF.

The chain uses TRBV4-3 and TRBJ2-1; 8 nucleotides agree with TRBD1. The V segment lost 4 bases and the J segment 2 bases; nucleotides outside the gene matches: 4. Per the germline V gene, CDR1 is LGHNA and CDR2 is YSLEER. The CDR3 contains 15 residues. The CDR3 DNA reads TGCGCCAGCAGCCGCAGACAGGGGCCCTACAATGAGCAGTTCTTC. Residues: CASSRRQGPYNEQFF.

The chain carries TRBV7-2 and TRBJ2-1; 11 nucleotides align to TRBD2. J gave up 5 bases and V 5 bases, and 5 bases lay outside the gene matches. Germline V gene sequence: CDR1 SGHTA, CDR2 FQGNSA. The CDR3 consists of 15 residues. For the CDR3, the DNA is TGTGCCAGCAGCGTCGGACTAGCGGGTAACAATGAGCAGTTCTTC. Translation gives CASSVGLAGNNEQFF.

V usage is TRBV6-1 and J usage is TRBJ2-7, with TRBD2 as a possible D gene (6 bases). The germline V and J ends were trimmed by 7 bases and 3 bases, with 13 bases remaining between them. This CDR3 is 13 amino acids long. Germline values: CDR1 MNHNS, CDR2 SASEGT. Here the CDR3 DNA reads TGTGCCAGCATCAGCCCGGGGGACTACGAGCAGTACTTC. This encodes CASISPGDYEQYF.

The chain employs TRBV29-1 and TRBJ2-5; 10 bases line up with TRBD2. J lost 4 bases, V lost 4 bases, and 9 bases had no gene match. This CDR3 spans 15 amino acids. From germline, CDR1 is SQVTM and CDR2 ANQGSEA. CDR3 DNA: TGCAGCGTTGGGACTAGCGGAGGGGGTGGAGAGACCCAGTACTTC. This translates into CSVGTSGGGGETQYF. Looking up the rest from reference TRBV29-1 and TRBJ2-5 gives the full variable domain: SAVISQKPSRDICQRGTSLTIQCQVDSQVTMMFWYRQQPGQSLTLIATANQGSEATYESGFVIDKFPISRPNLTFSTLTVSNMSPEDSSIYLCSVGTSGGGGETQYFGPGTRLLVL.

The chain couples TRBV5-4 to TRBJ1-4, with 10 nucleotides matching TRBD1. The junction had 5 bases not matched to a gene; V was cut back by 4 bases and J by 5 bases. CDR3 length: 15 amino acids. Germline V gene data show CDR1 as SGHNT and CDR2 as YYREEE (reference sequence). The CDR3 coding sequence is TGTGCCAGCAGCCTATTGGGACAGGGGAATGAAAAACTGTTTTTT. Translating gives CASSLLGQGNEKLFF.

This clone came up a few times. This sequence joins TRBV4-3 and TRBJ1-2, with D perhaps matching TRBD1 (5 bases). CDR1 and CDR2 from the germline V gene are LGHNA and YSLEER. CDR3 length: 15 amino acids. V was trimmed by 0 bases and J by 5 bases, leaving 13 bases between them. The CDR3 DNA sequence: TGCGCCAGCAGCCAAGATCGATTGCAGGGATATGGCTACACCTTC. This codes for CASSQDRLQGYGYTF.

V gene TRBV6-5 combines with J gene TRBJ2-1; D gene unclear. Trimming removed 8 bases from V and 1 base from J, with 12 bases in between. The CDR3 sequence is 14 residues long. Germline loops: CDR1 MNHEY, CDR2 SVGAGI. The CDR3 reads CASWSGSSYNEQFF. CDR3 DNA sequence: TGTGCCAGCTGGAGTGGTAGTTCCTACAATGAGCAGTTCTTC.

V and J are TRBV5-1 and TRBJ1-2; D is undetermined. Germline CDR1 and CDR2: SGHRS and YFSETQ. V was cut by 2 bases and J by 5 bases, with 10 bases left in between. The CDR3 runs to 13 residues. The chain's CDR3 is CASSFMGEYGYTF. DNA for the CDR3: TGCGCCAGCAGCTTTATGGGCGAGTATGGCTACACCTTC.

This clone came up once. The chain couples TRBV20-1 to TRBJ1-4; D gene unclear. The V end lost 6 bases, the J end lost 8 bases, and 10 bases lay between the germline ends. The CDR3 is made up of 11 amino acids. Germline-derived CDR1 and CDR2 are DFQATT and SNEGSKA (reference sequence). The CDR3 region has the DNA TGCAGTGCCCGGAGTGGAGAAAAACTGTTTTTT. Encoded protein: CSARSGEKLFF.

This clone appeared a few times. The chain uses TRBV9 and TRBJ2-2, with 7 nucleotides matching TRBD1. The junction had 14 bases not matched to a gene; V was cut back by 4 bases and J by 5 bases. The germline V gene has CDR1 SGDLS and CDR2 YYNGEE. This CDR3 comprises 17 residues. The CDR3 protein is CASSLRQGVVSTGELFF. In DNA form, the CDR3 reads TGTGCCAGCAGCCTACGTCAGGGGGTAGTATCGACCGGGGAGCTGTTTTTT.